The 22 T cell receptor beta chains presented below share a single source sample, sequenced in a study of shared clonotypes between healthy human individuals. Measured with immunoSEQ multiplex PCR; TCRdb has only the in-frame clones, and not every one. The table has millions of clones, approximately 92% seen once. The sample was naive CD4+ T cells sorted from blood. Subset of the sample: CD45RA+ positively selected. Receptor source: a man between 18 and 29 years old in good health.

V and J are TRBV25-1 and TRBJ2-1; tentative D call: TRBD2 (5 bases). Germline CDR1 and CDR2: MGHDK and SYGVNS. V lost 5 bases and J lost 9, with 14 bases in between. The CDR3 runs to 13 residues. The CDR3 loop reads CASSRAGVGEQFF. The CDR3 DNA sequence: TGTGCCAGCAGTCGCGCCGGGGTGGGTGAGCAGTTCTTC.

As concerns this clone: Other DNA sequences in the same sample also yield this CDR3. The rearrangement links TRBV5-1 to TRBJ2-5, with unresolved D. Germline CDR1 reads SGHRS; CDR2 reads YFSETQ. V lost 2 bases, J lost 1 base, and 6 bases lay in between. The CDR3 spans 13 residues. The CDR3 is CASSLGSQETQYF. CDR3 nucleotide sequence: TGCGCCAGCAGCTTAGGGTCCCAAGAGACCCAGTACTTC. The full variable domain, rest sourced from reference TRBV5-1 and TRBJ2-5, is KAGVTQTPRYLIKTRGQQVTLSCSPISGHRSVSWYQQTPGQGLQFLFEYFSETQRNKGNFPGRFSGRQFSNSRSEMNVSTLELGDSALYLCASSLGSQETQYFGPGTRLLVL.

Points on this clone: The sample has other DNA sequences that encode this CDR3 too. V and J are TRBV6-1 and TRBJ1-1; no firm D call. The germline V and J ends were trimmed by 4 bases and 0 bases, with 6 bases remaining between them. The CDR3 extends over 13 amino acids. Germline CDR1 and CDR2: MNHNS and SASEGT. DNA for the CDR3: TGTGCCAGCAGTGCGATATTGAACACTGAAGCTTTCTTT. As protein: CASSAILNTEAFF.

This clone was picked up a small number of times. Here the CDR3 reads CASSLPYSPLHF. The CDR3 DNA sequence: TGTGCCAGCAGCTTACCGTATTCACCCCTCCACTTT. The chain is built from TRBV7-9 and TRBJ1-6; no clear D. V lost 2 bases and J 8 bases, leaving 4 bases between the germline ends. From germline, CDR1 is SEHNR and CDR2 FQNEAQ (reference sequence). CDR3 size: 12 residues. The whole variable domain, remainder taken from reference TRBV7-9 and TRBJ1-6, is DTGVSQNPRHKITKRGQNVTFRCDPISEHNRLYWYRQTLGQGPEFLTYFQNEAQLEKSRLLSDRFSAERPKGSFSTLEIQRTEQGDSAMYLCASSLPYSPLHFGNGTRLTVT.

This clone has only a few counts. The rearrangement links TRBV10-1 to TRBJ1-2; D call uncertain. Germline V gene lookup returns CDR1 WNHNN and CDR2 SYGVQD (reference sequence). V was shortened by 3 bases and J by 6 bases, with 8 bases between the two germline ends. The CDR3 loop spans 12 amino acids. CDR3 DNA sequence: TGCGCCAGCAGTGACGGCCGACATGGCTACACCTTC. Translated: CASSDGRHGYTF.

The chain is built from TRBV2 and TRBJ2-5; 12 nucleotides align to TRBD2. With 8 bases clipped from V and 4 bases from J, the junction kept 5 bases outside the gene matches. Germline CDR1 SNHLY, CDR2 FYNNEI. The CDR3 spans 14 residues. CDR3 nucleotides: TGTGCCAGCCAATGGGGACTAGCGGGAGAGACCCAGTACTTC. It codes for CASQWGLAGETQYF.

The chain combines TRBV2 with TRBJ2-2; TRBD2 might be the D (5 bases). Deletions cut 1 base from V and 4 bases from J, with 13 bases between. The CDR3 contains 16 residues. CDR1 is SNHLY, CDR2 FYNNEI, per germline. The CDR3 protein is CASSEGGGGGTGELFF. The CDR3 bases are TGTGCCAGCAGTGAAGGAGGTGGAGGCGGCACCGGGGAGCTGTTTTTT.

V gene TRBV6-4 combines with J gene TRBJ1-2; no definite D call. This CDR3 region has 12 residues. Trimming removed 6 bases at V and 7 bases at J, with 12 bases between. Per the germline V gene, CDR1 is MRHNA and CDR2 is SNTAGT. CDR3 in amino acids: CASRGLSGGYTF. In DNA, the CDR3 is TGTGCCAGCAGAGGCCTCTCCGGTGGCTACACCTTC.

The CDR3 spells CASSLDSANEQFF. The CDR3 region has the DNA TGTGCCAGCAGCTTAGATAGCGCCAATGAGCAGTTCTTC. The gene calls are TRBV7-9 and TRBJ2-1, with D perhaps matching TRBD2 (5 bases). The CDR3 has 13 amino acids. CDR1 SEHNR and CDR2 FQNEAQ come from the germline V gene (reference sequence). Trimming took off 1 base at V and 6 bases at J, with 7 bases between the two ends.

CDR3 sequence (DNA): TGTGCCTGGAGTGTACTGGCAGAAGATCAGTATTTT. Translating gives CAWSVLAEDQYF. The chain carries TRBV30 and TRBJ2-3, with D uncertain. V shed 0 bases and J shed 12 bases, with 13 bases lying between them. This CDR3 has 12 amino acids. The V gene's germline CDR1 is GTSNPN and CDR2 SVGIG (reference sequence).

This clone has just one count. The genes are TRBV7-6 and TRBJ2-5; D gene ambiguous. V was trimmed by 0 bases and J by 11 bases, leaving 13 bases between them. This CDR3 spans 13 amino acids. Germline lookup yields CDR1 SGHVS and CDR2 FNYEAQ. CDR3 sequence: CASSLANNLEQYF. Here the CDR3 DNA reads TGTGCCAGCAGCTTAGCGAACAATCTAGAGCAGTACTTC.

V and J are TRBV12-2 and TRBJ2-7; no check of the table's D call, TRBD2, against the DNA was made. TRBV12-2 is reported as a pseudogene. This CDR3 is 18 amino acids long. CDR3 loop: CASRTRRPRLAPSYEQYF. The CDR3 region has the DNA TGTGCAAGTCGCACTCGACGCCCTCGACTAGCCCCCTCCTACGAGCAGTACTTC.

V and J are TRBV6-5 and TRBJ2-7; tentative D call: TRBD2 (6 bases). V lost 0 bases, J lost 2 bases, and 11 bases lay in between. The CDR3 sequence is 15 residues long. CDR1 and CDR2 from the germline V gene are MNHEY and SVGAGI. The DNA for the CDR3 is TGTGCCAGCAGTTACTCGGAGGGCTTCACCTACGAGCAGTACTTC. Its protein product is CASSYSEGFTYEQYF.

The chain links TRBV5-6 to TRBJ2-7, with 10 bases identical to TRBD1. V gave up 4 bases and J gave up 2 bases; unmatched junction bases: 15. CDR3 length: 18 amino acids. CDR1 is SGHDT and CDR2 is YYEEEE in the germline V gene. The CDR3 bases are TGTGCCAGCAGCGGCGGGACAGGGGTAGAACTTAGGCCCTACGAGCAGTACTTC. Its protein product is CASSGGTGVELRPYEQYF.

The chain uses TRBV14 and TRBJ1-4; D remains unclear. CDR1 SGHDN and CDR2 FVKESK come from the germline V gene. The ends were cut back, 0 bases at V and 4 bases at J, with 9 bases in the middle. The CDR3 totals 15 residues. In DNA form, the CDR3 reads TGTGCCAGCAGCCAAGAATGGAGGAGTAATGAAAAACTGTTTTTT. Its translation: CASSQEWRSNEKLFF.

This clone appeared once. The genes are TRBV9 and TRBJ2-2; D unclear. V was clipped by 4 bases and J by 6 bases, with 16 bases between them. Germline V gives CDR1 SGDLS, CDR2 YYNGEE. The CDR3 has 15 residues. As DNA, the CDR3 is TGTGCCAGCAGCCCCGGATTGGTTTTATCCGGGGAGCTGTTTTTT. Amino acid sequence: CASSPGLVLSGELFF.

The gene calls are TRBV4-3 and TRBJ2-5; TRBD2 matches 9 bases. This CDR3 is 17 amino acids long. The trim removed 0 bases at V and 4 bases at J, leaving 9 bases unmatched. Germline lookup yields CDR1 LGHNA and CDR2 YSLEER. Here the CDR3 DNA reads TGCGCCAGCAGCCAAGAAGGGGGCGGGAGGGGTGGAGAGACCCAGTACTTC. Encoded protein: CASSQEGGGRGGETQYF.

The chain combines TRBV7-2 with TRBJ1-1; D is perhaps TRBD1 (5 bases). Germline V CDR1 and CDR2: SGHTA, FQGNSA. Trimming cost V 3 bases and J 2 bases, with 10 bases left between them. The length of the CDR3 is 14 residues. This CDR3 reads CASSFQGSNTEAFF. The CDR3 coding sequence is TGTGCCAGCAGCTTCCAGGGCTCAAACACTGAAGCTTTCTTT.

CDR3 coding DNA: TGTGCCACCTTCCAAGGGGGTACTGAAGCTTTCTTT. This codes for CATFQGGTEAFF. The V and J genes are TRBV5-4 and TRBJ1-1; tentative D call: TRBD1 (6 bases). This CDR3 spans 12 amino acids. V gave up 9 bases and J gave up 5 bases, with 14 bases separating them. Per germline, CDR1 SGHNT and CDR2 YYREEE (reference sequence).

This clone has a handful of counts. Distinct nucleotide sequences in the sample also encode this CDR3. This chain uses TRBV10-1 with TRBJ1-1, with a possible D match to TRBD1 (5 bases). Trimming stripped 8 bases from V and 6 bases from J, with 10 bases between. This CDR3 has 11 amino acids. CDR1 is WNHNN, CDR2 SYGVQD, per germline (reference sequence). Written as DNA, the CDR3 is TGCGCCAGCTCTCGAGGGGCTGAAGCTTTCTTT. Its translation: CASSRGAEAFF.

The V and J genes are TRBV6-5 and TRBJ1-3; D is undetermined. CDR1 is MNHEY, CDR2 SVGAGI, per germline. The ends were cut back, 2 bases at V and 2 bases at J, with 10 bases in the middle. This CDR3 region has 15 residues. The CDR3 DNA follows: TGTGCCAGCAGTTACGCCTTTCGTCCTGGAAACACCATATATTTT. Protein product: CASSYAFRPGNTIYF.

This chain joins TRBV10-3 and TRBJ1-3, with D possibly TRBD1 on 5 matching bases. Trimming shortened V by 4 bases and J by 2 bases, and 12 bases separated the two germline ends. Germline V gene data show CDR1 as ENHRY and CDR2 as SYGVKD. There are 15 residues in the CDR3. For the CDR3, the DNA is TGTGCCATCAGTGTGATAGCAGGGACTGGAAACACCATATATTTT. It is translated as CAISVIAGTGNTIYF.